Listed here is a single T cell receptor beta chain. The data were produced by immunoSEQ multiplex PCR, yet TCRdb's version contains in-frame clones alone and is incomplete. The sample has 50,000 or so clones, 70% to 90% seen once. The data stem from a study of blood T cell repertoires in COVID-19. Overall study context: The study drew acute and convalescent COVID-19 samples from the United States, Italy and Spain.

Between the trimmed V and J ends, which lost 2 bases and 6 bases, there was a span of 14 bases. The CDR3 runs 15 residues. Germline CDR1 is ENHRY and CDR2 is SYGVKD. Specimen: peripheral blood. The chain is built from TRBV10-3 and TRBJ1-5, with no clear D. The source of this sequence is a human donor in a cohort sampled during active COVID-19. This CDR3 is CAISEQTPRGQPQHF. The CDR3 nucleotides are TGTGCCATCAGTGAGCAGACACCCCGTGGTCAGCCCCAGCATTTT.